This TCR beta chain originates from a study of neurological immune-mediated disorders. General study findings and limits: Because no CDR3 amino acid sequences were shared across subjects by expanded clones, private repertoires were suggested in all groups.

The study drew its healthy controls from blood bank volunteers in Maryland, USA. Germline V CDR1 and CDR2: SGHDN, FVKESK. With V trimmed by 4 bases and J by 9 bases, 15 bases remained unmatched. The CDR3 spans 17 residues. Template-switch 5'RACE cDNA synthesis added a 10-nucleotide unique molecular identifier. A single run covered 15-18 subjects with over 190 million TCR-beta sequences. TCRdb reprocessed the 5' RACE reads via MiXCR and lists one record per CDR3 protein. The table includes about 84,000 distinct CDR3 sequences, about a tenth detected once. There are a few counts of this clonotype. The antigen is undetermined.

The chain employs TRBV14 and TRBJ2-1; 10 nucleotides agree with TRBD2. This receptor was obtained from a man between 40 and 49 years old in good health. The sequenced sample was PBMCs. In nucleotides, the CDR3 is TGTGCCAGCAGCCCCCGGATTAGCGGGGGGCCAAGGGGTGAGCAGTTCTTC. It is translated as CASSPRISGGPRGEQFF.